The 18 T cell receptor beta chains reported below all come from one sample, sequenced in a study of blood T cells in healthy people across ages. A second PCR, run for 7 to 11 cycles, used a sample-barcoded 5' primer plus a J-beta primer mix. TCRdb used MiXCR to reprocess the 5' RACE reads, holding one entry per CDR3 protein. The profile shows fewer than 800,000 distinct CDR3 sequences, around a quarter of them singletons. The same specimen was also included in a second study, on T cells of mothers and their children.

Sequenced sample: blood. All receptors come from a boy younger than 18 in good health.

The CDR3 sequence: CASSPTRLAQETQYF. The CDR3, as DNA: TGTGCCAGCAGTCCAACTCGACTAGCCCAAGAGACCCAGTACTTC. This sequence joins TRBV12-3 or TRBV12-4 and TRBJ2-5; 7 nucleotides line up with TRBD2. Trimming took 5 bases from V and 1 from J; bases not matched to a gene: 7. CDR3 length: 15 amino acids.

This clonotype has a handful of counts. This chain links TRBV5-5 with TRBJ2-1; 9 nucleotides line up with TRBD2. With V trimmed by 2 bases and J by 4 bases, 7 bases remained unmatched. The CDR3 sequence is 16 residues long. The germline V gene encodes CDR1 SGHKS and CDR2 YYEKEE (reference sequence). CDR3 in DNA: TGTGCCAGCAGCTTCGCTAGCGGGGTCAGATACAATGAGCAGTTCTTC. Translation: CASSFASGVRYNEQFF.

This clonotype has more than one count but fewer than ten. At one boundary the junction diverges from the germline segment, which might be a read error. The chain uses TRBV2 and TRBJ1-3; D uncertain. The CDR3 length is 12 residues. Germline CDR1 SNHLY, CDR2 FYNNEI. CDR3 in amino acids: CAVLGSGNTIYF. CDR3 sequence (DNA): TGTGCCGTCCTGGGCTCTGGAAACACCATATACTTT.

This clonotype has only a few counts. V gene TRBV20-1 combines with J gene TRBJ1-5, with 7 bases identical to TRBD1. CDR1 and CDR2 from the germline V gene are DFQATT and SNEGSKA (reference sequence). V lost 5 bases and J lost 5; bases outside the gene matches: 9. The CDR3 consists of 14 residues. The CDR3 DNA is TGCAGTGCTGGACCCCCAGGGGGTGATCAGCCCCAGCATTTT. It encodes CSAGPPGGDQPQHF.

The chain has TRBV5-1 and TRBJ2-5; D possibly matches TRBD1 or TRBD2 (5 bases each). The CDR3 consists of 14 residues. V lost 0 bases to trimming and J lost 1 base, with 7 bases between them. The germline CDR1 and CDR2 sequences are SGHRS and YFSETQ. The CDR3: CASSLGDLQETQYF. The CDR3 coding sequence is TGCGCCAGCAGCTTGGGGGACCTCCAAGAGACCCAGTACTTC.

This clonotype was recorded a few times. The chain combines TRBV29-1 with TRBJ2-5; D is ambiguous. Germline V CDR1 and CDR2: SQVTM, ANQGSEA. Trimming shortened V by 5 bases and J by 1 base, and 11 bases separated the two germline ends. This CDR3 has 13 residues. The DNA of the CDR3 is TGCAGCGTTCGCAGCTACCTCCAAGAGACCCAGTACTTC. Its protein is CSVRSYLQETQYF. Based on the CDR3 plus reference TRBV29-1 and TRBJ2-5, the full variable domain is SAVISQKPSRDICQRGTSLTIQCQVDSQVTMMFWYRQQPGQSLTLIATANQGSEATYESGFVIDKFPISRPNLTFSTLTVSNMSPEDSSIYLCSVRSYLQETQYFGPGTRLLVL.

This chain uses TRBV20-1 with TRBJ1-6, with 7 nucleotides matching TRBD1. CDR3 size: 15 residues. Germline V gene sequence: CDR1 DFQATT, CDR2 SNEGSKA (reference sequence). With V trimmed by 6 bases and J by 8 bases, 13 bases remained unmatched. This CDR3 reads CSALGGDRVYSPLHF. The CDR3 DNA sequence: TGCAGTGCCTTAGGTGGAGACAGGGTTTATTCACCCCTCCACTTT.

The CDR3 DNA follows: TGTGCCAGCAGCTTGGGCAGTGGCGGGTATGAGCAGTTCTTC. Amino acids: CASSLGSGGYEQFF. This rearrangement joins TRBV11-2 to TRBJ2-5; D is possibly TRBD2 (5 bases). The DNA end favors TRBJ2-1, so the J call may be wrong. Germline CDR1 is SGHAT and CDR2 is FQNNGV. This CDR3 region has 14 residues.

This clonotype occurred a few times. The chain carries TRBV12-3 or TRBV12-4 and TRBJ2-7; TRBD2 matches at 11 bases. The CDR3 has 15 residues. With V trimmed by 6 bases and J by 3 bases, 7 bases remained unmatched. Here the CDR3 DNA reads TGTGCCAGCAGGACGGGACTAGCGGAACACTACGAGCAGTACTTC. Translating it yields CASRTGLAEHYEQYF.

The rearrangement uses TRBV28 and TRBJ2-1; D is uncertain. The germline V gene has CDR1 MDHEN and CDR2 SYDVKM. This CDR3 region has 13 residues. Trimming cost V 8 bases and J 0 bases, with 8 bases left between them. DNA for the CDR3: TGTGCCAGCCGGATGAGCTCCTACAATGAGCAGTTCTTC. It yields the protein CASRMSSYNEQFF.

This clonotype has just a few counts. The chain employs TRBV9 and TRBJ2-3; 11 nucleotides line up with TRBD1. Trimming cost V 3 bases and J 4 bases; bases outside gene matches: 7. This CDR3 comprises 16 residues. Germline values: CDR1 SGDLS, CDR2 YYNGEE. The CDR3 DNA reads as TGTGCCAGCAGCGCGGCGCCGGGACAGGGGGCAGATACGCAGTATTTT. This codes for CASSAAPGQGADTQYF.

V and J are TRBV12-3 or TRBV12-4 and TRBJ2-7, with D hard to call. The V and J ends lost 5 bases and 7 bases respectively, with 9 bases between them. The CDR3 length is 11 residues. The CDR3 spells CASSLRWEQYF. CDR3 nucleotide sequence: TGTGCCAGCAGTCTCCGGTGGGAGCAGTACTTC.

The V call is TRBV6-6, the J call TRBJ1-2; D gene uncertain. This CDR3 has 14 residues. The V end was cut by 4 bases, the J end by 10 bases, with 19 bases between. Germline loops: CDR1 MNHNY, CDR2 SVGAGI (reference sequence). CDR3 region: CASSSPRGPNDYTF. Here the CDR3 DNA reads TGTGCCAGCAGTTCCCCCCGCGGCCCTAATGACTACACCTTC.

Only a few counts were recorded for this clonotype. This chain links TRBV29-1 with TRBJ1-1; TRBD1 might be the D (5 bases). V was shortened by 7 bases and J by 0 bases, with 15 bases between the two germline ends. The germline V gene encodes CDR1 SQVTM and CDR2 ANQGSEA. This CDR3 region has 14 residues. CDR3 loop: CSAAGTAMNTEAFF. The DNA of the CDR3 is TGCAGCGCAGCCGGGACGGCCATGAACACTGAAGCTTTCTTT.

This rearrangement joins TRBV11-3 to TRBJ2-5; 8 bases fit TRBD2. The J call is doubtful: the DNA matches TRBJ2-7 better. This CDR3 contains 16 residues. Germline V lookup: CDR1 SGHNT, CDR2 YENEEA. CDR3 sequence (DNA): TGTGCCAGCAGCTTAGGACCGAGCGGGGGAGGCTACGAGCAGTACTTC. Translation: CASSLGPSGGGYEQYF.

The chain combines TRBV9 with TRBJ2-1; D call uncertain. Trimming left V 0 bases short and J 8 bases short, with 12 bases between. Per germline, CDR1 SGDLS and CDR2 YYNGEE. The CDR3 sequence is 14 residues long. The CDR3 sequence is CASSVDPRKDEQFF. The CDR3 nucleotides are TGTGCCAGCAGCGTAGACCCCCGGAAGGATGAGCAGTTCTTC.

V usage is TRBV18 and J usage is TRBJ2-7; D may be TRBD1 or TRBD2 (6 bases each). CDR1 and CDR2 from the germline V gene are KGHSH and LQKENI. This CDR3 comprises 14 residues. Trimming removed 5 bases at V and 5 bases at J, with 16 bases between. CDR3 nucleotides: TGTGCCAGCTCAAAAGCCGGGGGCCGGAACGAGCAGTACTTC. Encoded protein: CASSKAGGRNEQYF. Full variable domain (outside the CDR3, taken from reference TRBV18 and TRBJ2-7): NAGVMQNPRHLVRRRGQEARLRCSPMKGHSHVYWYRQLPEEGLKFMVYLQKENIIDESGMPKERFSAEFPKEGPSILRIQQVVRGDSAAYFCASSKAGGRNEQYFGPGTRLTVT.

This clonotype was picked up a small number of times. The chain carries TRBV11-2 and TRBJ1-1, with 8 bases aligning to TRBD1. The CDR3 is 13 residues long. Germline CDR1 reads SGHAT; CDR2 reads FQNNGV. J lost 6 bases, V lost 5 bases, and 5 bases had no gene match. The CDR3 sequence: CASSETGAAEAFF. CDR3 in DNA: TGTGCCAGCAGCGAGACAGGGGCCGCTGAAGCTTTCTTT.